This TCR beta chain was retrieved from a study of blood T cell repertoires in COVID-19. Study as a whole: Samples of COVID-19 (acute and convalescent) were obtained from the United States, Italy and Spain.

Libraries were prepared by immunoSEQ multiplex PCR; TCRdb keeps only in-frame clonotypes and omits some of them. The table includes fewer than 150,000 clones, over 70% detected once. From germline, CDR1 is MNHEY and CDR2 SMNVEV (reference sequence). This CDR3 contains 13 residues. Unmatched junction bases numbered 10, after V lost 5 bases and J lost 9 bases. The clonotype comes from a man aged 80 or over with acute or convalescent COVID-19. This sequence joins TRBV27 and TRBJ2-7, with TRBD2 matching over 7 bases. Sequenced material: peripheral blood. The CDR3 loop reads CASSPRGGNGQYF. As DNA, the CDR3 is TGTGCCAGCAGTCCACGGGGAGGGAATGGGCAGTACTTC.